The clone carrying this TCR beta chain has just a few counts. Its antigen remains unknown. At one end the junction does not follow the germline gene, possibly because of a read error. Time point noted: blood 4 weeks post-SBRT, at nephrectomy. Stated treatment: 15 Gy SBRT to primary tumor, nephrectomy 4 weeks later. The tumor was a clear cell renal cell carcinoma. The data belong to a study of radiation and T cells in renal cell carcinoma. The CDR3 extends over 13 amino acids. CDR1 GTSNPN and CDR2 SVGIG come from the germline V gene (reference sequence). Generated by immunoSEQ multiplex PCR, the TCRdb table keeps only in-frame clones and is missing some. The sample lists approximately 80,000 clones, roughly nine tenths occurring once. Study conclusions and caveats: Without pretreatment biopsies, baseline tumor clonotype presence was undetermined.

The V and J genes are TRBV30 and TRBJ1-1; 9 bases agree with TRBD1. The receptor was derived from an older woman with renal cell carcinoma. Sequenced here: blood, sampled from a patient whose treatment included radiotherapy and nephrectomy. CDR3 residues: CQSGTGMNTEAFF. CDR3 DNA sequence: TGCCAATCCGGGACAGGGATGAACACTGAAGCTTTCTTT.